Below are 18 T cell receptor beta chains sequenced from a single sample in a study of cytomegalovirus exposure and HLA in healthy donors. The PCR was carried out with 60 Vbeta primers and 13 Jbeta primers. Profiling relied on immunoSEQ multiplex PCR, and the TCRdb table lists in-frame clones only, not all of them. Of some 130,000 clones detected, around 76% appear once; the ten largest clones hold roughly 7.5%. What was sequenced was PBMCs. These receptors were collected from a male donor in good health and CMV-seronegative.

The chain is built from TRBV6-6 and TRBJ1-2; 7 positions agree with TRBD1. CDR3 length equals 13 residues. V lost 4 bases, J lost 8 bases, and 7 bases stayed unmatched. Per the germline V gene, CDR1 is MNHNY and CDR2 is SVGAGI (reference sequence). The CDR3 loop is CASSSTGTLGYTF. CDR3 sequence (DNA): TGTGCCAGCAGTTCGACAGGGACATTGGGCTACACCTTC.

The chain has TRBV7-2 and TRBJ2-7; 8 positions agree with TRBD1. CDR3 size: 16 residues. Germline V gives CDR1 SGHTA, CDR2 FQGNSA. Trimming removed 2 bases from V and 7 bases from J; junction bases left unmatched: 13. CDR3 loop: CASSLNAGGLVWEQYF. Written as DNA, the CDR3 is TGTGCCAGCAGCTTAAACGCAGGGGGCTTAGTTTGGGAGCAGTACTTC. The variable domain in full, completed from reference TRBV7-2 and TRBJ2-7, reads GAGVSQSPSNKVTEKGKDVELRCDPISGHTALYWYRQSLGQGLEFLIYFQGNSAPDKSGLPSDRFSAERTGGSVSTLTIQRTQQEDSAVYLCASSLNAGGLVWEQYFGPGTRLTVT.

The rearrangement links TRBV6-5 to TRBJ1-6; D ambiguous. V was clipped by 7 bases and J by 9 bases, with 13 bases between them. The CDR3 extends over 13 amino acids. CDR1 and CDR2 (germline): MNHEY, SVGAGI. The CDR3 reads CASKRGVSSPLHF. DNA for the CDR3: TGTGCCAGCAAGCGTGGAGTAAGTTCACCCCTCCACTTT.

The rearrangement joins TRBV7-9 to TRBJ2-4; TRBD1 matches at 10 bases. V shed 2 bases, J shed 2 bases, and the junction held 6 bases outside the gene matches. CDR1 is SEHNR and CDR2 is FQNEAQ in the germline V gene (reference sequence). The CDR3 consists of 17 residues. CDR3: CASSLPGQGTSKNIQYF. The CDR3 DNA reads TGTGCCAGCAGCTTACCGGGACAGGGGACCTCCAAAAACATTCAGTACTTC. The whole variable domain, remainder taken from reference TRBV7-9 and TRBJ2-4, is DTGVSQNPRHKITKRGQNVTFRCDPISEHNRLYWYRQTLGQGPEFLTYFQNEAQLEKSRLLSDRFSAERPKGSFSTLEIQRTEQGDSAMYLCASSLPGQGTSKNIQYFGAGTRLSVL.

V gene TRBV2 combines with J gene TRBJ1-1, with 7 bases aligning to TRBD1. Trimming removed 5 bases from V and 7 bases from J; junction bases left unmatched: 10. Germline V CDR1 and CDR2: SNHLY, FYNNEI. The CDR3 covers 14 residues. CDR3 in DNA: TGTGCCAGCAGTAAGGGACAGATGATAGGTGAAGCTTTCTTT. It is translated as CASSKGQMIGEAFF. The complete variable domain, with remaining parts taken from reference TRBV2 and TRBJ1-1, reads EPEVTQTPSHQVTQMGQEVILRCVPISNHLYFYWYRQILGQKVEFLVSFYNNEISEKSEIFDDQFSVERPDGSNFTLKIRSTKLEDSAMYFCASSKGQMIGEAFFGQGTRLTVV.

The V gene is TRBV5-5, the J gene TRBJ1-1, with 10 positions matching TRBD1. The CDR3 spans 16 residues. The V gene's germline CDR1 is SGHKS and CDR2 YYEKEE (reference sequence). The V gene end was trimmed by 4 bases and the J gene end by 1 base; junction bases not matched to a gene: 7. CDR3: CASSPLTGGENTEAFF. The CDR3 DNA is TGTGCCAGCAGCCCGCTGACAGGGGGCGAGAACACTGAAGCTTTCTTT.

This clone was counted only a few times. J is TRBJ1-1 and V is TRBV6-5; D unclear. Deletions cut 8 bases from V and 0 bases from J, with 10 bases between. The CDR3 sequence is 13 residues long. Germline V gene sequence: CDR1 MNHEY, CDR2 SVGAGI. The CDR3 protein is CASGRDMNTEAFF. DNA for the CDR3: TGTGCCAGCGGAAGAGACATGAACACTGAAGCTTTCTTT.

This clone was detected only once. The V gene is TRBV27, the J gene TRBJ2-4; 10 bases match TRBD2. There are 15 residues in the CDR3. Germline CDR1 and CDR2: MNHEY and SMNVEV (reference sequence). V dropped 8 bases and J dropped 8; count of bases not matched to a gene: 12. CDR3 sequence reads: CASSPEGLAMDIQYF. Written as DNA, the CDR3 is TGTGCCAGCTCGCCAGAGGGACTAGCGATGGACATTCAGTACTTC.

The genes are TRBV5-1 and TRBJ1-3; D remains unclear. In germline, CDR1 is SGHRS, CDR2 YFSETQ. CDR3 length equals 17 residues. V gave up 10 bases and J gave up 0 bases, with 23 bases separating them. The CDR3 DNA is TGCGCCTCCTCTCCGGGAGGCAGTTATAACTCTGGAAACACCATATATTTT. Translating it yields CASSPGGSYNSGNTIYF.

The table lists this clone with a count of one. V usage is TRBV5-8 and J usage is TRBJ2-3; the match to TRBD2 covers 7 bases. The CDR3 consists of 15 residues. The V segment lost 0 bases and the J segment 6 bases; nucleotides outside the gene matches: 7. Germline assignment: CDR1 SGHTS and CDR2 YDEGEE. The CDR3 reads CASSLGGLDLDTQYF. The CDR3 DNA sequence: TGTGCCAGCAGCTTGGGAGGACTAGATTTGGATACGCAGTATTTT.

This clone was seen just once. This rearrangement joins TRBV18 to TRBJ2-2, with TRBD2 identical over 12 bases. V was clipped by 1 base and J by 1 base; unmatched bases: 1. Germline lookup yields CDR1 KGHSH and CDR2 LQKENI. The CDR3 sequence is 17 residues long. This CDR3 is CASSPRGLAGNTGELFF. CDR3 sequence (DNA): TGTGCCAGCTCACCACGGGGACTAGCGGGGAACACCGGGGAGCTGTTTTTT.

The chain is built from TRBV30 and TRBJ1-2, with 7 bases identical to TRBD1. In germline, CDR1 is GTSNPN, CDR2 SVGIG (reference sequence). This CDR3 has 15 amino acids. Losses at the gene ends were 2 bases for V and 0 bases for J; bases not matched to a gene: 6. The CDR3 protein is CAWSLMRGPNYGYTF. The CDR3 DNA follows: TGTGCCTGGAGTCTTATGAGGGGGCCTAACTATGGCTACACCTTC. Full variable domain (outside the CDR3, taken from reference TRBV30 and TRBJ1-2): SQTIHQWPATLVQPVGSPLSLECTVEGTSNPNLYWYRQAAGRGLQLLFYSVGIGQISSEVPQNLSASRPQDRQFILSSKKLLLSDSGFYLCAWSLMRGPNYGYTFGSGTRLTVV.

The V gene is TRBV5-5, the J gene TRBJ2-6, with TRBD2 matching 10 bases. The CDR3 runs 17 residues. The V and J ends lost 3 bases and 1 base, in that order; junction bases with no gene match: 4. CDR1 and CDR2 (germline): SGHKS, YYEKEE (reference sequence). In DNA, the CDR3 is TGTGCCAGCAGCTCTAGGACTAGCGGATCTGGGGCCAACGTCCTGACTTTC. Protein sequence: CASSSRTSGSGANVLTF.

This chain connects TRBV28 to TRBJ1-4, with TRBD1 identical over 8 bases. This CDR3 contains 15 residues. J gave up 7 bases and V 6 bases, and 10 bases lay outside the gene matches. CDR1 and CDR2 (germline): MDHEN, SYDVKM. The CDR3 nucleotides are TGTGCCAGCAGCCTATCAGGGGGCGGCAGTGAAAAACTGTTTTTT. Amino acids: CASSLSGGGSEKLFF. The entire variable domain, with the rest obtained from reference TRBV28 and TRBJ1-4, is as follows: DVKVTQSSRYLVKRTGEKVFLECVQDMDHENMFWYRQDPGLGLRLIYFSYDVKMKEKGDIPEGYSVSREKKERFSLILESASTNQTSMYLCASSLSGGGSEKLFFGSGTQLSVL.

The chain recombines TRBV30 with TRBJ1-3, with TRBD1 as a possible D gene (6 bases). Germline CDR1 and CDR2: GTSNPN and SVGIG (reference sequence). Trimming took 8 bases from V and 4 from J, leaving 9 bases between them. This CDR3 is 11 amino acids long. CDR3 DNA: TGTGCCCGGGACACCGGAAACACCATATATTTT. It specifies CARDTGNTIYF.

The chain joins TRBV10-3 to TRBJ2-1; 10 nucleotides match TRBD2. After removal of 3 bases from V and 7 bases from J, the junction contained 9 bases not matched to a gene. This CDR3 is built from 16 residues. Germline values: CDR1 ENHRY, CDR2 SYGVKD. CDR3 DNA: TGTGCCATCAGTGACTTAAGCGGGAGGGATAGGAATGAGCAGTTCTTC. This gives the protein CAISDLSGRDRNEQFF.

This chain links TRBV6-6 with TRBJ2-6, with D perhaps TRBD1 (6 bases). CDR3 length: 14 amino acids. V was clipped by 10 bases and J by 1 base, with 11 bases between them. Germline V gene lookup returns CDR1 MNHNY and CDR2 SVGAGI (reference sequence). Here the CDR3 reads CATAQGSGANVLTF. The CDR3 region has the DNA TGTGCCACCGCCCAGGGGTCTGGGGCCAACGTCCTGACTTTC.

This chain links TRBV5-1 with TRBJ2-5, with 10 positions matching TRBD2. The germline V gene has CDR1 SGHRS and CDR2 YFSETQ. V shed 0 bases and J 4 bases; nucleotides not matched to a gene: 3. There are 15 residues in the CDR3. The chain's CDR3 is CASSLALAGVETQYF. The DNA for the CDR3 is TGCGCCAGCAGCTTGGCCCTAGCGGGGGTAGAGACCCAGTACTTC.